This TCR beta chain was identified during a study of blood T cell repertoires in COVID-19. The data were produced by immunoSEQ multiplex PCR, yet TCRdb's version contains in-frame clones alone and is incomplete. The sample shows approximately 190,000 clones, 82% of them seen only once. This CDR3 has 16 residues. Trimming removed 7 bases from V and 6 bases from J; junction bases left unmatched: 13. Germline V CDR1 and CDR2: MDHEN, SYDVKM. The TCR comes from a woman aged 55-69 years with COVID-19, enrolled during active disease. Sequenced material: peripheral blood. The chain joins TRBV28 to TRBJ2-2, with 8 bases fitting TRBD1. The CDR3 is CASTKYQGALSGELFF. The CDR3 DNA reads as TGTGCCAGCACGAAGTACCAGGGGGCGCTGTCCGGGGAGCTGTTTTTT. Supplemented by reference TRBV28 and TRBJ2-2, the full variable domain reads DVKVTQSSRYLVKRTGEKVFLECVQDMDHENMFWYRQDPGLGLRLIYFSYDVKMKEKGDIPEGYSVSREKKERFSLILESASTNQTSMYLCASTKYQGALSGELFFGEGSRLTVL.